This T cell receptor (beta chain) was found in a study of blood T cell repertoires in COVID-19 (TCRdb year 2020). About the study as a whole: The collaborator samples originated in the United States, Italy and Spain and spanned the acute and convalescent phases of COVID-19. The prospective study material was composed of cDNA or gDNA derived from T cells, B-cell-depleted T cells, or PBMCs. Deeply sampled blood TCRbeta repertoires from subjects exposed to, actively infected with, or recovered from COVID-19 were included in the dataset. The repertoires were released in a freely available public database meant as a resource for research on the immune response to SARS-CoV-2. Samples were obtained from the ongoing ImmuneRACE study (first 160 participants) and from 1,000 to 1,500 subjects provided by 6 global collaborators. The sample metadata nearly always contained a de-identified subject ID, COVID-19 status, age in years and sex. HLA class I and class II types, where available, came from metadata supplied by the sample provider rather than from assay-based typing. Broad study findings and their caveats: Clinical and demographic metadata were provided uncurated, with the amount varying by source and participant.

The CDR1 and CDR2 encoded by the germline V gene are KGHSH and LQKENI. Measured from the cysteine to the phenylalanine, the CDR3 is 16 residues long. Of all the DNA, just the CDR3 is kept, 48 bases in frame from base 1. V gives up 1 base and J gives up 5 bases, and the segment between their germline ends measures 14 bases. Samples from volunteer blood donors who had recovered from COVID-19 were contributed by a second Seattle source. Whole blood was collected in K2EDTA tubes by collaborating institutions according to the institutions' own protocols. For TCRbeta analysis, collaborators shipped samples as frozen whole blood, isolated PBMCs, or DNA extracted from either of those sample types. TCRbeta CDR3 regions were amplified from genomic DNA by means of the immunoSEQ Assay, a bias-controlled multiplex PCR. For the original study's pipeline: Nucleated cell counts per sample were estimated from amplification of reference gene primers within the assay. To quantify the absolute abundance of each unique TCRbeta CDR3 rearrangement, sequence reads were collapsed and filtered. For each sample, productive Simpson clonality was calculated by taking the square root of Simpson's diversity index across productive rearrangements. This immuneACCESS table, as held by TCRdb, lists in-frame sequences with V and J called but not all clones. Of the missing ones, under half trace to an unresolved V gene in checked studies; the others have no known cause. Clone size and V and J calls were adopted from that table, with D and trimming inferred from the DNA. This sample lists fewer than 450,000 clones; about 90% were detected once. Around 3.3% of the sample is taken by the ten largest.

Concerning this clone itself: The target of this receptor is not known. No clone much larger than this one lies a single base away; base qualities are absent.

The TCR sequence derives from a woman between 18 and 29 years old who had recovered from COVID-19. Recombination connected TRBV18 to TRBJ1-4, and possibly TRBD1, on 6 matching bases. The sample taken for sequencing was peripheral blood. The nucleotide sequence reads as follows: TGTGCCAGCTCACCACGGCAGGGGCGCGGGAATGAAAAACTGTTTTTT. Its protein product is CASSPRQGRGNEKLFF. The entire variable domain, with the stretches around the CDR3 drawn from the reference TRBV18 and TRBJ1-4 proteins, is NAGVMQNPRHLVRRRGQEARLRCSPMKGHSHVYWYRQLPEEGLKFMVYLQKENIIDESGMPKERFSAEFPKEGPSILRIQQVVRGDSAAYFCASSPRQGRGNEKLFFGSGTQLSVL.